This TCR beta chain was found in a study of T-cell reconstitution after alpha-beta-depleted transplantation in children. Points from the study as a whole: Expanded clones from the graft, numbering several hundred, reportedly supplied alpha-beta T cells about two months after transplant. T-cell counts and diversity at one year following transplant were attributed mainly to newly produced T cells.

Of note for this clonotype: Its specificity is unknown.

The CDR3 consists of 14 residues. The germline V gene has CDR1 DFQATT and CDR2 SNEGSKA (reference sequence). After removal of 2 bases from V and 6 bases from J, the junction contained 4 bases not matched to a gene. Unique molecular identifiers were used in preparing the TCRbeta library. Using its own MiXCR run on the PCR reads, TCRdb lists one record per CDR3 protein. The data show approximately 980,000 distinct CDR3 sequences, about 29% seen once. The clonotype was recovered from a boy less than two years old who had a stem cell transplant for SCID, so the T cells may come from the graft donor. Specimen: PBMCs, mostly from graft donor cells, collected 360 days after TCRalphabeta/CD19-depleted stem cell transplant. The chain links TRBV20-1 to TRBJ2-5; 12 positions match TRBD2. CDR3 loop: CSARLAGGRQTQYF. The CDR3 bases are TGCAGTGCTAGACTAGCGGGGGGGCGGCAGACCCAGTACTTC.